The T cell receptor (beta chain) described here comes from a study of PD-1 blockade in classical Hodgkin lymphoma. Background on the study: Patients were dosed intravenously with nivolumab at 3 mg/kg every 2 weeks. Notes on the study in general: Significantly greater TCR diversity emerged by C4D1 in CD4+ cells but not CD8+ cells.

About this clone: Its antigen is still unknown.

Here immunoSEQ multiplex PCR was the method, and the copy in TCRdb shows in-frame clones only, minus some. The data hold under 80,000 clones, with roughly 85% observed a single time. V dropped 7 bases and J dropped 2; count of bases not matched to a gene: 7. This CDR3 region has 15 residues. Germline V lookup: CDR1 LNHDA, CDR2 SQIVND (reference sequence). Time point described: cycle 4 day 1 (C4D1), after more than five weeks of nivolumab. No patient escaped relapse after autologous stem cell transplantation, and brentuximab vedotin exposure varied. The sequence was obtained from a human donor with classical Hodgkin lymphoma. The chain uses TRBV19 and TRBJ2-3, with 9 positions matching TRBD2. The sample here was peripheral blood mononuclear cells (PBMCs), taken before the fourth cycle of nivolumab. CDR3 sequence (DNA): TGTGCCAGTAAGGAAGCGGGGGGATACACAGATACGCAGTATTTT. Protein: CASKEAGGYTDTQYF.